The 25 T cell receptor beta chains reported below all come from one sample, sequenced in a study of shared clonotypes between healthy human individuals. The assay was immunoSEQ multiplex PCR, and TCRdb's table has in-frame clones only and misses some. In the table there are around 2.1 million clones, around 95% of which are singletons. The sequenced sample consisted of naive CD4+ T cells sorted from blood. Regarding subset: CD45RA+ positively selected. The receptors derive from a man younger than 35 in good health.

This CDR3 is CASRQTGDYGYTF. The CDR3 coding sequence is TGCGCCAGCAGACAAACAGGGGACTATGGCTACACCTTC. The chain recombines TRBV4-1 with TRBJ1-2, with TRBD1 matching 7 bases. This CDR3 comprises 13 residues. V was pared by 6 bases and J by 3 bases, with 4 bases of the junction left unmatched. CDR1 MGHRA and CDR2 YSYEKL come from the germline V gene.

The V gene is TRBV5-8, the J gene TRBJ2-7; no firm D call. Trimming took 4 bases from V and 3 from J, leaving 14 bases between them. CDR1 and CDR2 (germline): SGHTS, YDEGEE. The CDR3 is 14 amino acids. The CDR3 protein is CASSQRAHLYEQYF. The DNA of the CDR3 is TGTGCCAGCAGCCAAAGGGCACACCTCTACGAGCAGTACTTC.

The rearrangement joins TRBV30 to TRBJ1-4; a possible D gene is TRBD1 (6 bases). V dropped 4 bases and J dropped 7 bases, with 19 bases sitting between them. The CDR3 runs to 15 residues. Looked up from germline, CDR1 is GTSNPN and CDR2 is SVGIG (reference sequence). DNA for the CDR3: TGTGCCTGGAAGGCCACAGGGAACAGGCCTGAAAAACTGTTTTTT. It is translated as CAWKATGNRPEKLFF. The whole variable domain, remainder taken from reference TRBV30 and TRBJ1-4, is SQTIHQWPATLVQPVGSPLSLECTVEGTSNPNLYWYRQAAGRGLQLLFYSVGIGQISSEVPQNLSASRPQDRQFILSSKKLLLSDSGFYLCAWKATGNRPEKLFFGSGTQLSVL.

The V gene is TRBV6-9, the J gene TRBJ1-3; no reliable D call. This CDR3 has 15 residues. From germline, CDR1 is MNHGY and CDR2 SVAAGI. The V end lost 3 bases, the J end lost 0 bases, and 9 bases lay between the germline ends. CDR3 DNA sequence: TGTGCCAGCAGTTACCGGGTCCTCTCTGGAAACACCATATATTTT. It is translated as CASSYRVLSGNTIYF.

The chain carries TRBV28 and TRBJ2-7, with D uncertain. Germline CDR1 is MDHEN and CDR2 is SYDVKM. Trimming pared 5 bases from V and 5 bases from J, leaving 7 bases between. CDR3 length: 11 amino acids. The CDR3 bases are TGTGCCAGCAGTCTAATCGACGAGCAGTACTTC. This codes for CASSLIDEQYF.

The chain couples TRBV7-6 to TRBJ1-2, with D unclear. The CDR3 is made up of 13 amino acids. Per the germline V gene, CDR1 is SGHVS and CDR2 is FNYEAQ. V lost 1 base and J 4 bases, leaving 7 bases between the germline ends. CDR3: CASSLVLSYGYTF. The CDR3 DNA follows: TGTGCCAGCAGCTTAGTTTTGAGCTATGGCTACACCTTC.

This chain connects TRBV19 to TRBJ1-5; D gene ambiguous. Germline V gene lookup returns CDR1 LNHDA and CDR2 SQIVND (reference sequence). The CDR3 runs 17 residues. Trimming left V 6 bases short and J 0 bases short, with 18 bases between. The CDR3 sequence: CASSQNPWQNSNQPQHF. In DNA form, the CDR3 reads TGTGCCAGTAGCCAAAACCCCTGGCAGAATAGCAATCAGCCCCAGCATTTT. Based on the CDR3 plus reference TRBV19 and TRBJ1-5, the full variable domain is DGGITQSPKYLFRKEGQNVTLSCEQNLNHDAMYWYRQDPGQGLRLIYYSQIVNDFQKGDIAEGYSVSREKKESFPLTVTSAQKNPTAFYLCASSQNPWQNSNQPQHFGDGTRLSIL.

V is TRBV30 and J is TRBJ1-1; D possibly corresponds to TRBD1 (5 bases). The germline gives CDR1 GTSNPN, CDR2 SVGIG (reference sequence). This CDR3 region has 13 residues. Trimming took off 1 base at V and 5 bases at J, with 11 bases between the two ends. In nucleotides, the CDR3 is TGTGCCTGGAGTGCGGGGGGAAGGACTGAAGCTTTCTTT. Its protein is CAWSAGGRTEAFF.

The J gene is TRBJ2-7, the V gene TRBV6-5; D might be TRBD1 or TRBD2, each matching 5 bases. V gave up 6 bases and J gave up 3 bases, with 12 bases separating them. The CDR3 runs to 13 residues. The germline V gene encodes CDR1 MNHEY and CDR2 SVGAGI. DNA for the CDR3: TGTGCCAGCAGCCTCGGGACCCTCTACGAGCAGTACTTC. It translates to CASSLGTLYEQYF.

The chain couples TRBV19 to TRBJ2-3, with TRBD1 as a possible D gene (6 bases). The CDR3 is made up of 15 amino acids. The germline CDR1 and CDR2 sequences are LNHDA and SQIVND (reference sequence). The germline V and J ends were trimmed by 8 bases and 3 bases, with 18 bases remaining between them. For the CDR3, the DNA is TGTGCCAGTGGGGACGTAACAGGGTATACAGATACGCAGTATTTT. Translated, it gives CASGDVTGYTDTQYF.

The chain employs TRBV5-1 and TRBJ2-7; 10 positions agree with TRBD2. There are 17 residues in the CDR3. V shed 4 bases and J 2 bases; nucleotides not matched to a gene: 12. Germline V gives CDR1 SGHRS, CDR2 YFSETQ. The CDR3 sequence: CASSTAPSGGPAYEQYF. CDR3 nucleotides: TGCGCCAGCAGCACTGCTCCTAGCGGGGGCCCCGCCTACGAGCAGTACTTC.

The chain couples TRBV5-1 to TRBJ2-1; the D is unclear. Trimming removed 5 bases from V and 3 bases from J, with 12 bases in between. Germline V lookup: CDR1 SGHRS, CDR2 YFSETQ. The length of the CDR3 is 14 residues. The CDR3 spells CASSISPDYNEQFF. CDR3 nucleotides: TGCGCCAGCAGTATCAGCCCGGACTACAATGAGCAGTTCTTC.

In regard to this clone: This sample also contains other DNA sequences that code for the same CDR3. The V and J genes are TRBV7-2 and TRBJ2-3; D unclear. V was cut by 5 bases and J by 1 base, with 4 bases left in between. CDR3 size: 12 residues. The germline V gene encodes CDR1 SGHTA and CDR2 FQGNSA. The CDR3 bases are TGTGCCAGCAGCCCCCGCACAGATACGCAGTATTTT. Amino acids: CASSPRTDTQYF.

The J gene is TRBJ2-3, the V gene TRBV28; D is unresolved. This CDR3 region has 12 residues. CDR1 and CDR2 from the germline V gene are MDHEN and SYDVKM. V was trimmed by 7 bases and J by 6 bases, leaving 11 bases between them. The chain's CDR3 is CASKGSGDTQYF. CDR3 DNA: TGTGCCAGCAAAGGCTCCGGGGATACGCAGTATTTT.

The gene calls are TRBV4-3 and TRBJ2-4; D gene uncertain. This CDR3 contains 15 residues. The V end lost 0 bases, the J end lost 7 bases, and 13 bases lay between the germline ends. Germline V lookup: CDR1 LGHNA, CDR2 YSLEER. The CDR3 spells CASSQEERFPNIQYF. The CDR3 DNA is TGCGCCAGCAGCCAAGAGGAGAGGTTCCCGAACATTCAGTACTTC.

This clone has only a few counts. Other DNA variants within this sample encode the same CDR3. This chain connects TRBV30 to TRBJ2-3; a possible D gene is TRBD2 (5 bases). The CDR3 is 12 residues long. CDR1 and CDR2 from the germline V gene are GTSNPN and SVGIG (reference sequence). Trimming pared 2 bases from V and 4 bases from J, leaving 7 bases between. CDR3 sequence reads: CAWSFGADTQYF. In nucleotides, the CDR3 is TGTGCCTGGAGTTTCGGGGCAGATACGCAGTATTTT.

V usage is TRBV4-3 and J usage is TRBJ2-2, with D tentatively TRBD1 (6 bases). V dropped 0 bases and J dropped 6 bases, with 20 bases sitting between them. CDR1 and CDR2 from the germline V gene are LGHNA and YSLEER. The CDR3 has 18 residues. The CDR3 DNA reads TGCGCCAGCAGCCAAGATGTGGGTCCGGCCTCAGGGGCCGGGGAGCTGTTTTTT. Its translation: CASSQDVGPASGAGELFF.

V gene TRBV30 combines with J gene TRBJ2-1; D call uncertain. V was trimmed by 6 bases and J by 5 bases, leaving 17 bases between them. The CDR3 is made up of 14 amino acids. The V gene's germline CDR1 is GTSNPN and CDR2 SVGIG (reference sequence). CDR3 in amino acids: CACLSRPRNNEQFF. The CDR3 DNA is TGTGCCTGTCTGAGCCGACCAAGAAACAATGAGCAGTTCTTC.

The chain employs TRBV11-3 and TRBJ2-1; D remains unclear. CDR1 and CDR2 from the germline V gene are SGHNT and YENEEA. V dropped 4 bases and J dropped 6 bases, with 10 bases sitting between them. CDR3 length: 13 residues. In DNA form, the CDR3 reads TGTGCCAGCAGCTCGCGAGATCGCAATGAGCAGTTCTTC. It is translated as CASSSRDRNEQFF.

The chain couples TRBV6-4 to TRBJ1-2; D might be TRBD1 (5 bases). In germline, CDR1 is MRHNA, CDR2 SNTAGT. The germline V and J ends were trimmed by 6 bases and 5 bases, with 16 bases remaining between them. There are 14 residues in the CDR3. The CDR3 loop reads CASSETATGYGYTF. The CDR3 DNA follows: TGTGCCAGCAGCGAGACAGCTACCGGGTATGGCTACACCTTC.

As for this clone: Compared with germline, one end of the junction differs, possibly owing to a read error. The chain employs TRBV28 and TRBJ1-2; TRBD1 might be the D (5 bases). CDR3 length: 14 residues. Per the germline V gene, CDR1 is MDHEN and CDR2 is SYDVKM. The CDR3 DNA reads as TGTGTCAGCAGTTTCCCAGGGTTTTACTATGGCTACACCTTC. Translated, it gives CVSSFPGFYYGYTF.

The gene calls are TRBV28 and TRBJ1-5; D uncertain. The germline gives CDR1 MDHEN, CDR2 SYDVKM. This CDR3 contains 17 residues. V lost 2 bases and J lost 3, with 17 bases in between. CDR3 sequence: CASSLTSLASINQPQHF. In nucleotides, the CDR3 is TGTGCCAGCAGTTTAACGTCTCTGGCCAGCATCAATCAGCCCCAGCATTTT.

CDR3 residues: CASSLIGGSYNEQFF. CDR3 nucleotides: TGTGCCAGCAGTTTGATCGGAGGGTCCTACAATGAGCAGTTCTTC. V and J are TRBV27 and TRBJ2-1; a weak D match, TRBD2 (6 bases). Germline V CDR1 and CDR2: MNHEY, SMNVEV (reference sequence). The length of the CDR3 is 15 residues. The germline V and J ends were trimmed by 3 bases and 1 base, with 10 bases remaining between them.

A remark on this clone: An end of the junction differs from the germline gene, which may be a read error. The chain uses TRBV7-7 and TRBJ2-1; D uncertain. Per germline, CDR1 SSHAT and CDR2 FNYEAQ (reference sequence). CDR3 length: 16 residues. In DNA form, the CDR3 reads TGTGCTAGCAGCTTATTGCCGGGTAGCTCCTACAATGAGCAGTTCTTC. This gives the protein CASSLLPGSSYNEQFF. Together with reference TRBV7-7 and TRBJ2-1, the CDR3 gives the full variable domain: GAGVSQSPRYKVTKRGQDVTLRCDPISSHATLYWYQQALGQGPEFLTYFNYEAQPDKSGLPSDRFSAERPEGSISTLTIQRTEQRDSAMYRCASSLLPGSSYNEQFFGPGTRLTVL.

The CDR3 DNA sequence: TGTGCCACCGGACGGGGGCCGTATGAGCAGTTCTTC. Its translation is CATGRGPYEQFF. The rearrangement uses TRBV6-5 and TRBJ2-1; the D gene could be TRBD1 or TRBD2 (6 bases each). The CDR3 consists of 12 residues. V dropped 10 bases and J dropped 8 bases, with 15 bases sitting between them. From germline, CDR1 is MNHEY and CDR2 SVGAGI.